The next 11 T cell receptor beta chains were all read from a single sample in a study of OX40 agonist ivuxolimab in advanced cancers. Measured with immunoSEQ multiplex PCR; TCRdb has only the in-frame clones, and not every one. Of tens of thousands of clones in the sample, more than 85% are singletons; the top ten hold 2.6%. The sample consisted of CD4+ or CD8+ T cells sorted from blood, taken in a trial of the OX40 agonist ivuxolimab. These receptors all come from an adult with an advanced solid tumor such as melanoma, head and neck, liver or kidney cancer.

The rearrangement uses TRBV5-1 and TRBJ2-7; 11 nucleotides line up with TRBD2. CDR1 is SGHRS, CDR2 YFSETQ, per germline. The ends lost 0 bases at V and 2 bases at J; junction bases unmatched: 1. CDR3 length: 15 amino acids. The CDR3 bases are TGCGCCAGCAGCTTGGGGGGACTAGCGGCCTACGAGCAGTACTTC. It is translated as CASSLGGLAAYEQYF.

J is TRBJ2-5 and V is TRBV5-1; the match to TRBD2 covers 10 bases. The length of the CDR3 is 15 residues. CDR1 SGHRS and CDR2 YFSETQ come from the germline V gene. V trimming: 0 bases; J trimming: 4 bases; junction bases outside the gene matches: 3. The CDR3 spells CASSLESSGRETQYF. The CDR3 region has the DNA TGCGCCAGCAGCTTGGAGTCTAGCGGGAGAGAGACCCAGTACTTC.

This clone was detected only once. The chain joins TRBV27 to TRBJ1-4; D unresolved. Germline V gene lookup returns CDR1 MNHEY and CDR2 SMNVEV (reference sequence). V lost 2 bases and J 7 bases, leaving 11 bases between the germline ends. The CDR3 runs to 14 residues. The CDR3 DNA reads TGTGCCAGCAGTTTAGGAAGCCCTTTTGAAAAACTGTTTTTT. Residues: CASSLGSPFEKLFF.

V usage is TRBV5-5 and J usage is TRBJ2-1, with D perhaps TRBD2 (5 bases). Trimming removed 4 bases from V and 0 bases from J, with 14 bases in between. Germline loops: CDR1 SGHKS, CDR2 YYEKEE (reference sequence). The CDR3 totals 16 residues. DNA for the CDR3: TGTGCCAGCAGCCGTTTTGTGGGGAGCTCCTACAATGAGCAGTTCTTC. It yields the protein CASSRFVGSSYNEQFF.

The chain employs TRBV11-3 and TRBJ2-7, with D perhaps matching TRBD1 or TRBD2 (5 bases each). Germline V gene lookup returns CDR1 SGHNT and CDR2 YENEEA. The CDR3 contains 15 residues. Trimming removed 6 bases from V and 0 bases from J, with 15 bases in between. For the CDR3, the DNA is TGTGCCAGCAGGCGAGGGGTACCAATCTCCTACGAGCAGTACTTC. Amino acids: CASRRGVPISYEQYF.

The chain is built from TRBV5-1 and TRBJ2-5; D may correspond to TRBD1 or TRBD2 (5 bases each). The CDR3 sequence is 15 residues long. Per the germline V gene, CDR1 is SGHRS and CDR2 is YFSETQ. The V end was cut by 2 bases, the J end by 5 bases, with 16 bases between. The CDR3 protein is CASSFNTGGRETQYF. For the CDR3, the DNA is TGCGCCAGCAGCTTCAACACAGGAGGTCGGGAGACCCAGTACTTC.

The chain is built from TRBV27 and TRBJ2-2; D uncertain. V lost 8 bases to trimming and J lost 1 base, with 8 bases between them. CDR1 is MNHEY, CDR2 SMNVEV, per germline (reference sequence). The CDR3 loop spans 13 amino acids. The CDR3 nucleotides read TGTGCCAGCTCCAAACGGAACACCGGGGAGCTGTTTTTT. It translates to CASSKRNTGELFF.

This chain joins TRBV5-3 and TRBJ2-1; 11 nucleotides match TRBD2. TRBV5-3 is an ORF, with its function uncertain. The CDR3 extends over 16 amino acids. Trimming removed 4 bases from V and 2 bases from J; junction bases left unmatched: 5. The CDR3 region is CARSDSGRAPYNEQFF. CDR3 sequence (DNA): TGTGCCAGAAGCGATAGCGGGAGGGCCCCCTACAATGAGCAGTTCTTC.

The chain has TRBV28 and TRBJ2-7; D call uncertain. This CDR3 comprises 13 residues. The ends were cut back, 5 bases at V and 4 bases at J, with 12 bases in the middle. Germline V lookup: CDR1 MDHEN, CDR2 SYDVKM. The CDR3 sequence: CASSQDGSYEQYF. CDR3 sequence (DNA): TGTGCCAGCAGTCAGGACGGCTCTTACGAGCAGTACTTC.

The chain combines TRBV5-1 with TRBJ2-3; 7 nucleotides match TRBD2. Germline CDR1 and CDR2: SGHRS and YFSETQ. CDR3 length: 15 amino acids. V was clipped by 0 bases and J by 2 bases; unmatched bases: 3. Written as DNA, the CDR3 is TGCGCCAGCAGCTTGGGCGGGAGTTACACAGATACGCAGTATTTT. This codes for CASSLGGSYTDTQYF.

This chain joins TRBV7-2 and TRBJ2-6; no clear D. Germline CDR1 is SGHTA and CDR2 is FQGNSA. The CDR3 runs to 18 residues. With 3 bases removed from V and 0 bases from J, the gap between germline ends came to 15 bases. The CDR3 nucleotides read TGTGCCAGCAGCTTCAAATATCACAGCCTCTCTGGGGCCAACGTCCTGACTTTC. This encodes CASSFKYHSLSGANVLTF.